Detailed here is one T cell receptor beta chain. What it binds is unknown. Trimming took 5 bases from V and 3 from J; bases not matched to a gene: 8. Germline V gene lookup returns CDR1 KGHSH and CDR2 LQKENI. The CDR3 has 16 amino acids. TCRdb's copy holds only in-frame clones and misses some; the assay was immunoSEQ multiplex PCR. The sample holds 20,000 to 25,000 clones, roughly 84% seen once. The sample comes from a study of T cell responses to AZD1222 COVID-19 vaccine. Notes on the study in general: Clonal diversity was possibly underestimated; the donors were predominantly white British and more often female.

Source: peripheral blood, taken 28 days after the second AZD1222 dose. The chain joins TRBV18 to TRBJ2-2; TRBD2 matches at 8 bases. The clonotype comes from an adult who received the AZD1222 COVID-19 vaccine. CDR3 region: CASSTSSGSYTGELFF. The CDR3 bases are TGTGCCAGCTCAACGTCGAGCGGGAGTTACACCGGGGAGCTGTTTTTT.